This T cell receptor (beta chain) is from a study of blood T cell repertoires in COVID-19. In this sample, this clone turned up a few times. Individuals aged about 18 to 100 years were recruited from 24 US areas. Profiled with immunoSEQ multiplex PCR; TCRdb holds only in-frame clones, not every one. The table includes about 380,000 clones, roughly 90% detected once. Per the germline V gene, CDR1 is MGHDK and CDR2 is SYGVNS. The CDR3 is made up of 13 amino acids. V lost 8 bases to trimming and J lost 1 base; unmatched junction nucleotides: 4. The sample consisted of PBMCs or T cells enriched from blood (not recorded which). The sequence was collected from a woman under 40 who had recovered from COVID-19. The rearrangement links TRBV25-1 to TRBJ2-5; 7 bases map to TRBD2. The CDR3 sequence is CASGGTIQETQYF. The CDR3 coding sequence is TGTGCCAGCGGTGGGACTATCCAAGAGACCCAGTACTTC.